Following are 3 T cell receptor beta chains from one sample sequenced in a study of blood T cells in healthy people across ages. Alongside a J-beta primer mix, a sample-barcoded 5' primer served in a second PCR lasting about 7 to 11 cycles. TCRdb itself ran the 5' RACE reads through MiXCR, one entry per CDR3 protein. This sample carries roughly 1,700,000 distinct CDR3 sequences, roughly 30% of them seen once, and the ten largest clones take 7.7%. Sequenced material: blood. These receptors came from a woman in her 30s in good health.

V usage is TRBV7-2 and J usage is TRBJ2-5, with 10 bases that match TRBD2. The CDR3 is 16 amino acids. Unmatched junction bases numbered 8, after V lost 3 bases and J lost 4 bases. CDR1 and CDR2 from the germline V gene are SGHTA and FQGNSA. The CDR3 loop is CASSFAAGGSRETQYF. The CDR3 DNA follows: TGTGCCAGCAGCTTTGCAGCGGGAGGGAGTCGAGAGACCCAGTACTTC.

This rearrangement joins TRBV5-1 to TRBJ1-1, with D maybe TRBD1 (5 bases). Germline CDR1 and CDR2: SGHRS and YFSETQ. The CDR3 loop spans 16 amino acids. Between the trimmed V and J ends, which lost 0 bases and 5 bases, there was a span of 17 bases. The CDR3 DNA is TGCGCCAGCAGCTTGGATCTCGGCGGGGGAGATACTGAAGCTTTCTTT. Residues: CASSLDLGGGDTEAFF.

This clonotype has just one count. This chain connects TRBV19 to TRBJ2-5; 8 positions match TRBD2. Germline CDR1 is LNHDA and CDR2 is SQIVND (reference sequence). The CDR3 contains 16 residues. With V trimmed by 4 bases and J by 6 bases, 13 bases remained unmatched. This CDR3 is CASSTLGGRPPKTQYF. The CDR3 DNA follows: TGTGCCAGTAGTACTCTCGGCGGGAGGCCCCCTAAGACCCAGTACTTC.